Following are 29 T cell receptor beta chains from one sample sequenced in a study of T-cell memory formation after mild COVID-19. In TCRdb, the 5' RACE reads were re-called with MiXCR into one record per CDR3 protein. The sample shows about 430,000 distinct CDR3 sequences, around 24% of them seen only once. Sample: PBMCs or a T cell subset sorted from them (not recorded which). Receptors originate from an adult woman who had mild COVID-19 (a few samples of this study predate the infection). Cell type and time point are not known.

This chain links TRBV6-2 or TRBV6-3 with TRBJ2-1, with TRBD1 identical over 8 bases. Germline CDR1 MNHEY, CDR2 SVGEGT. Unmatched junction bases numbered 11, after V lost 5 bases and J lost 8 bases. The CDR3 loop spans 15 amino acids. The chain's CDR3 is CASSHPVDRGYEQFF. The DNA for the CDR3 is TGTGCCAGCAGTCATCCGGTCGACAGGGGTTATGAGCAGTTCTTC.

This clonotype occurred once. This rearrangement joins TRBV4-1 to TRBJ2-7; 8 positions agree with TRBD2. This CDR3 is 15 amino acids long. The J segment lost 5 bases and the V segment lost 2 bases, leaving 8 bases of the junction unmatched. CDR1 and CDR2 (germline): MGHRA, YSYEKL. CDR3 bases: TGCGCCAGCAGCCAAATCGGGAGGGCCTATCACGAGCAGTACTTC. Protein product: CASSQIGRAYHEQYF.

This chain joins TRBV7-9 and TRBJ1-2, with D unresolved. This CDR3 is built from 14 residues. Germline V lookup: CDR1 SEHNR, CDR2 FQNEAQ (reference sequence). Trimming pared 2 bases from V and 7 bases from J, leaving 14 bases between. In DNA form, the CDR3 reads TGTGCCAGCAGCTTACCCGAGAGTCGCGGTGGCTACACCTTC. This gives the protein CASSLPESRGGYTF.

The rearrangement uses TRBV27 and TRBJ2-1; 12 bases map to TRBD1. CDR3 size: 16 residues. Trimming removed 4 bases from V and 9 bases from J; junction bases left unmatched: 10. Germline lookup yields CDR1 MNHEY and CDR2 SMNVEV (reference sequence). Here the CDR3 DNA reads TGTGCCAGCAGTTCCCCGGGACAGGGGGCTGGGGGTGAGCAGTTCTTC. Amino acids: CASSSPGQGAGGEQFF.

The sample holds a few counts of this clonotype. The chain is built from TRBV4-3 and TRBJ1-4; maybe TRBD1 (5 bases). The CDR3 is made up of 16 amino acids. V was trimmed by 1 base and J by 2 bases, leaving 11 bases between them. Germline loops: CDR1 LGHNA, CDR2 YSLEER. CDR3 bases: TGCGCCAGCAGCCAAGTTGGAGGGACCACTAATGAAAAACTGTTTTTT. Residues: CASSQVGGTTNEKLFF.

V usage is TRBV18 and J usage is TRBJ2-7, with 8 bases lining up with TRBD1. Germline V lookup: CDR1 KGHSH, CDR2 LQKENI. Trimming removed 2 bases from V and 0 bases from J; junction bases left unmatched: 3. The CDR3 contains 15 residues. CDR3 amino acids: CASSPVTGGSYEQYF. In DNA form, the CDR3 reads TGTGCCAGCTCACCAGTAACAGGGGGCTCCTACGAGCAGTACTTC.

The chain has TRBV4-2 and TRBJ2-5; 12 bases agree with TRBD2. CDR1 is LGHNA and CDR2 is YNFKEQ in the germline V gene. CDR3 length: 15 residues. The J segment lost 2 bases and the V segment lost 6 bases, leaving 4 bases of the junction unmatched. The CDR3 DNA is TGTGCCAGCAGTACTAGCGGGGGGACGCAAGAGACCCAGTACTTC. It translates to CASSTSGGTQETQYF.

The chain has TRBV7-6 and TRBJ1-1; 8 bases are shared with TRBD1. The length of the CDR3 is 15 residues. Trimming took 5 bases from V and 2 from J; bases not matched to a gene: 7. Germline V gene lookup returns CDR1 SGHVS and CDR2 FNYEAQ. The CDR3 is CASSPWTGKNTEAFF. DNA of the CDR3: TGTGCCAGCAGCCCCTGGACAGGGAAAAACACTGAAGCTTTCTTT.

The CDR3 nucleotides are TGTGCCAGCAGCCGGGACTTGGCCGGTTGGGGGGAGCAGTTCTTC. This translates into CASSRDLAGWGEQFF. J is TRBJ2-1 and V is TRBV7-3, with D tentatively TRBD2 (6 bases). V was pared by 5 bases and J by 10 bases, with 21 bases between. The CDR3 totals 15 residues. CDR1 SGHTA and CDR2 FQGTGA come from the germline V gene.

The table lists this clonotype with a few counts. The genes are TRBV5-1 and TRBJ2-3, with D possibly being TRBD1 (6 bases). Germline values: CDR1 SGHRS, CDR2 YFSETQ. The CDR3 has 15 amino acids. The V end was cut by 2 bases, the J end by 1 base, with 11 bases between. The CDR3 DNA reads TGCGCCAGCAGCTTTAGACAGGACCGCACAGATACGCAGTATTTT. Residues: CASSFRQDRTDTQYF.

This sequence joins TRBV5-1 and TRBJ2-3; 7 nucleotides line up with TRBD2. The ends lost 5 bases at V and 15 bases at J; junction bases unmatched: 12. The germline gives CDR1 SGHRS, CDR2 YFSETQ. The CDR3 loop spans 12 amino acids. The CDR3 loop reads CASSHDRTSHYF. The DNA for the CDR3 is TGCGCCAGCAGTCACGATCGGACTAGTCATTATTTT.

The V call is TRBV20-1, the J call TRBJ1-6; the match to TRBD1 covers 8 bases. The germline gives CDR1 DFQATT, CDR2 SNEGSKA (reference sequence). The CDR3 totals 12 residues. V lost 5 bases and J lost 6; bases outside the gene matches: 0. This chain's CDR3 is CSAGQGNSPLHF. CDR3 in DNA: TGCAGTGCTGGACAGGGTAATTCACCCCTCCACTTT.

The chain recombines TRBV4-1 with TRBJ2-7, with TRBD1 matching 7 bases. The CDR3 spans 15 residues. The germline V gene has CDR1 MGHRA and CDR2 YSYEKL. J gave up 5 bases and V 3 bases, and 10 bases lay outside the gene matches. The DNA for the CDR3 is TGCGCCAGCAGCCAGGCCGGGACAGTCGTTCACGAGCAGTACTTC. This codes for CASSQAGTVVHEQYF.

This chain connects TRBV30 to TRBJ2-1; D unresolved. CDR3 size: 18 residues. Trimming stripped 4 bases from V and 4 bases from J, with 26 bases between. Germline values: CDR1 GTSNPN, CDR2 SVGIG (reference sequence). The CDR3 DNA reads TGTGCCTGGACTCTGGACGGCGTAAAGATGGATAAGTACAATGAGCAGTTCTTC. This gives the protein CAWTLDGVKMDKYNEQFF.

The J gene is TRBJ1-1, the V gene TRBV12-3 or TRBV12-4, with D possibly TRBD1 on 6 matching bases. The CDR3 spans 16 residues. Trimming removed 6 bases from V and 0 bases from J, with 17 bases in between. CDR3 sequence: CASSIPQGAVNTEAFF. Written as DNA, the CDR3 is TGTGCCAGCAGCATCCCACAGGGCGCTGTGAACACTGAAGCTTTCTTT.

This clonotype was counted only a few times. The chain carries TRBV20-1 and TRBJ1-1, with no clear D. Trimming stripped 5 bases from V and 6 bases from J, with 10 bases between. The CDR3 runs 11 residues. Looked up from germline, CDR1 is DFQATT and CDR2 is SNEGSKA (reference sequence). CDR3 nucleotide sequence: TGCAGTGCTGGTACCGAACCTGAAGCTTTCTTT. Its translation: CSAGTEPEAFF.

The rearrangement uses TRBV3-1 and TRBJ1-1; no reliable D call. V dropped 1 base and J dropped 4 bases, with 10 bases sitting between them. This CDR3 is built from 14 residues. Germline V lookup: CDR1 LGHDT, CDR2 YNNKEL (reference sequence). In DNA, the CDR3 is TGTGCCAGCAGCCAAGGTTTCAGCGGCACTGAAGCTTTCTTT. Translation gives CASSQGFSGTEAFF.

This sequence joins TRBV6-5 and TRBJ2-1; maybe TRBD1 (6 bases). Trimming shortened V by 0 bases and J by 6 bases, and 12 bases separated the two germline ends. The CDR3 sequence is 15 residues long. The germline gives CDR1 MNHEY, CDR2 SVGAGI. The CDR3 loop is CASSYSGGSGNEQFF. For the CDR3, the DNA is TGTGCCAGCAGTTACTCTGGGGGCTCGGGCAATGAGCAGTTCTTC.

This clonotype was counted a few times. The chain carries TRBV5-1 and TRBJ1-2, with 9 bases fitting TRBD1. This CDR3 comprises 13 residues. Germline values: CDR1 SGHRS, CDR2 YFSETQ. V gave up 2 bases and J gave up 6 bases; unmatched junction bases: 2. The DNA for the CDR3 is TGCGCCAGCAGCTTTGGGACAGGGAATGGCTACACCTTC. This translates into CASSFGTGNGYTF.

This clonotype came up a few times. The genes are TRBV20-1 and TRBJ2-1; TRBD1 might be the D (7 bases). This CDR3 is 11 amino acids long. In germline, CDR1 is DFQATT, CDR2 SNEGSKA (reference sequence). Trimming pared 5 bases from V and 13 bases from J, leaving 15 bases between. CDR3 bases: TGCAGTGCTTCCAGGGGGGACTCCCAGTTCTTC. Protein sequence: CSASRGDSQFF.

This chain links TRBV7-8 with TRBJ1-1; tentatively, D is TRBD1 (6 bases). Germline V lookup: CDR1 SGHVS, CDR2 FQNEAQ. Deletions cut 3 bases from V and 3 bases from J, with 8 bases between. The CDR3 consists of 13 residues. DNA of the CDR3: TGTGCCAGCAGCTTGGGACATTACACTGAAGCTTTCTTT. Amino acid sequence: CASSLGHYTEAFF.

The chain employs TRBV18 and TRBJ1-1; D call uncertain. With 2 bases removed from V and 3 bases from J, the gap between germline ends came to 16 bases. The CDR3 is made up of 16 amino acids. CDR1 and CDR2 (germline): KGHSH, LQKENI. The CDR3 DNA is TGTGCCAGCTCACCAACCACGGCCCCCCTGGACACTGAAGCTTTCTTT. It codes for CASSPTTAPLDTEAFF.

This clonotype was observed a handful of times. The genes are TRBV7-3 and TRBJ2-5, with D perhaps TRBD2 (5 bases). This CDR3 contains 13 residues. V was shortened by 0 bases and J by 7 bases, with 9 bases between the two germline ends. CDR1 SGHTA and CDR2 FQGTGA come from the germline V gene. The CDR3 DNA follows: TGTGCCAGCAGCTTAACGGGAGTTGGGACCCAGTACTTC. This gives the protein CASSLTGVGTQYF.

The rearrangement links TRBV10-3 to TRBJ2-1; D is undetermined. CDR3 length: 12 amino acids. Germline V gene sequence: CDR1 ENHRY, CDR2 SYGVKD. The V gene lost 10 bases and the J gene lost 2 bases, with 9 bases spanning the gap. The CDR3 sequence: CATSMPYNEQFF. Here the CDR3 DNA reads TGTGCCACTTCCATGCCCTACAATGAGCAGTTCTTC.

This clonotype was counted only a few times. The chain joins TRBV7-2 to TRBJ2-1; D may be TRBD1 (6 bases). The CDR3 is 15 amino acids. CDR1 and CDR2 (germline): SGHTA, FQGNSA. Trimming left V 4 bases short and J 2 bases short, with 12 bases between. CDR3 DNA: TGTGCCAGCAGCTCGACCGGGACACCCTACAATGAGCAGTTCTTC. It encodes CASSSTGTPYNEQFF.

This clonotype was recorded a few times. V and J are TRBV4-2 and TRBJ2-5; no definite D call. V gave up 0 bases and J gave up 1 base, with 9 bases separating them. Germline V gene data show CDR1 as LGHNA and CDR2 as YNFKEQ. This CDR3 contains 15 residues. CDR3 amino acids: CASSQDIVSQETQYF. In DNA, the CDR3 is TGTGCCAGCAGCCAAGATATCGTTAGCCAAGAGACCCAGTACTTC.

The chain combines TRBV20-1 with TRBJ2-3; D is uncertain. The length of the CDR3 is 12 residues. Germline V gene data show CDR1 as DFQATT and CDR2 as SNEGSKA (reference sequence). V lost 1 base and J lost 4, with 6 bases in between. CDR3 DNA sequence: TGCAGTGCTAGAGTCTGGTCAGATACGCAGTATTTT. It codes for CSARVWSDTQYF.

The chain combines TRBV5-5 with TRBJ1-2; 7 nucleotides agree with TRBD1. From germline, CDR1 is SGHKS and CDR2 YYEKEE (reference sequence). This CDR3 region has 15 residues. Trimming at V came to 0 bases and at J to 4 bases, leaving 6 bases not matched to a gene. The CDR3 loop is CASSLEKGQVYGYTF. The CDR3 nucleotides read TGTGCCAGCAGCTTGGAGAAAGGACAGGTCTATGGCTACACCTTC.

The rearrangement uses TRBV9 and TRBJ2-1; no clear D gene. The CDR3 has 15 amino acids. Trimming pared 4 bases from V and 0 bases from J, leaving 11 bases between. Germline-derived CDR1 and CDR2 are SGDLS and YYNGEE. The CDR3 protein is CASSIQPSSYNEQFF. The CDR3 DNA sequence: TGTGCCAGCAGCATACAACCTAGCTCCTACAATGAGCAGTTCTTC.